This is a list of T cell receptor beta chains from one sample in a study of blood T cell repertoires in COVID-19. Using immunoSEQ multiplex PCR, the repertoire was profiled, and TCRdb retains in-frame clones only, with some absent. The sample holds approximately 220,000 clones; roughly 85% are singletons and the top ten take 3.6%. Sequencing used PBMCs or T cells enriched from blood (not recorded which). All receptors come from a woman between 35 and 50 years old who had been exposed to COVID-19. CDR3s include the opening cysteine and the closing phenylalanine or tryptophan. A D gene is named only where the DNA matches it firmly. Rows may omit the clone size; those that give it use once, few, many or a size class.

CDR3 protein: CASRPIAGVEETQYF
CDR3 DNA: TGCGCCAGCAGGCCGATAGCGGGGGTGGAAGAGACCCAGTACTTC
J gene: TRBJ2-5
D gene: TRBD2
V gene: TRBV5-1
clone size: -

CDR3 protein: CASSQATSGGGRTDTQYF
CDR3 DNA: TGCGCCAGCAGCCAAGCGACTAGCGGGGGGGGGCGCACAGATACGCAGTATTTT
J gene: TRBJ2-3
D gene: TRBD2
V gene: TRBV4-1
clone size: -

CDR3 protein: CASSNGLKSYF
CDR3 DNA: TGTGCCAGCAGCAACGGACTAAAGTCGTATTTT
J gene: TRBJ2-3
D gene: -
V gene: TRBV6-5
clone size: -

CDR3 protein: CASSPPGRAEGQPQHF
CDR3 DNA: TGTGCCAGCTCACCACCGGGCAGGGCGGAAGGTCAGCCCCAGCATTTT
J gene: TRBJ1-5
D gene: -
V gene: TRBV18
clone size: -

CDR3 protein: CASSLARTDQPQHF
CDR3 DNA: TGTGCCAGCAGCTTAGCAAGAACGGATCAGCCCCAGCATTTT
J gene: TRBJ1-5
D gene: -
V gene: TRBV7-9
clone size: -

CDR3 protein: CASSITRVTEAFF
CDR3 DNA: TGTGCCAGTAGTATTACACGGGTTACTGAAGCTTTCTTT
J gene: TRBJ1-1
D gene: -
V gene: TRBV19
clone size: -

CDR3 protein: CASNIGEGGYTF
CDR3 DNA: TGTGCCAGCAATATAGGGGAGGGCGGCTACACCTTC
J gene: TRBJ1-2
D gene: -
V gene: TRBV6-1
clone size: -

CDR3 protein: CASSSSGVRPQHF
CDR3 DNA: TGTGCCAGCAGCTCCTCAGGGGTTCGGCCCCAGCATTTT
J gene: TRBJ1-5
D gene: -
V gene: TRBV7-2
clone size: -

CDR3 protein: CASSSGRTSDLVGTQYF
CDR3 DNA: TGTGCCAGCAGCTCCGGTCGGACTAGCGACCTTGTGGGGACCCAGTACTTC
J gene: TRBJ2-5
D gene: TRBD2
V gene: TRBV5-8
clone size: -

CDR3 protein: CASSHGGASALEAFF
CDR3 DNA: TGTGCCAGCAGCCACGGGGGGGCAAGCGCCCTTGAAGCTTTCTTT
J gene: TRBJ1-1
D gene: -
V gene: TRBV7-9
clone size: -

CDR3 protein: CASSPGTGGSYEQYF
CDR3 DNA: TGTGCCAGCAGCCCTGGGACAGGGGGATCCTACGAGCAGTACTTC
J gene: TRBJ2-7
D gene: TRBD1
V gene: TRBV25-1
clone size: -

CDR3 protein: CASSRRGGSEPQHF
CDR3 DNA: TGCGCCAGCAGCCGGAGGGGGGGCTCTGAGCCCCAGCATTTT
J gene: TRBJ1-5
D gene: -
V gene: TRBV5-1
clone size: few

CDR3 protein: CASLGGGSGNTIYF
CDR3 DNA: TGTGCCAGCCTCGGGGGGGGCTCTGGAAACACCATATATTTT
J gene: TRBJ1-3
D gene: -
V gene: TRBV7-2
clone size: -

CDR3 protein: CACSENTQYF
CDR3 DNA: TGTGCCTGCTCAGAAAATACGCAGTATTTT
J gene: TRBJ2-3
D gene: -
V gene: TRBV30
clone size: -

CDR3 protein: CASSPTGFGQPQHF
CDR3 DNA: TGTGCCAGCAGCCCTACAGGGTTCGGTCAGCCCCAGCATTTT
J gene: TRBJ1-5
D gene: -
V gene: TRBV7-9
clone size: once

CDR3 protein: CASSQDITGYGYTF
CDR3 DNA: TGCGCCAGCAGCCAAGATATAACCGGCTATGGCTACACCTTC
J gene: TRBJ1-2
D gene: -
V gene: TRBV4-1
clone size: -

CDR3 protein: CASSLAGDRGGYTF
CDR3 DNA: TGTGCCAGCAGCTTAGCTGGGGACAGGGGTGGCTACACCTTC
J gene: TRBJ1-2
D gene: TRBD1
V gene: TRBV7-9
clone size: -

CDR3 protein: CASSVVGVASGGPDTQYF
CDR3 DNA: TGTGCCAGCAGCGTAGTAGGGGTGGCTAGCGGGGGCCCAGATACGCAGTATTTT
J gene: TRBJ2-3
D gene: TRBD2
V gene: TRBV9
clone size: -

CDR3 protein: CAMRGTENTEAFF
CDR3 DNA: TGTGCCATGAGGGGGACGGAGAACACTGAAGCTTTCTTT
J gene: TRBJ1-1
D gene: -
V gene: TRBV10-3
clone size: -

CDR3 protein: CASSPRDRAEAFF
CDR3 DNA: TGTGCCAGCTCGCCTCGAGACAGGGCTGAAGCTTTCTTT
J gene: TRBJ1-1
D gene: TRBD1
V gene: TRBV18
clone size: -

CDR3 protein: CASRQGGNTIYF
CDR3 DNA: TGTGCCAGCAGACAGGGTGGAAACACCATATATTTT
J gene: TRBJ1-3
D gene: -
V gene: TRBV6-5
clone size: -

CDR3 protein: CASSQDLADTNEKLFF
CDR3 DNA: TGCGCCAGCAGCCAAGATCTCGCAGATACTAATGAAAAACTGTTTTTT
J gene: TRBJ1-4
D gene: -
V gene: TRBV4-3
clone size: -

CDR3 protein: CASSSDRATQGYGYTF
CDR3 DNA: TGTGCCAGCAGTTCTGACAGGGCTACCCAAGGGTATGGCTACACCTTC
J gene: TRBJ1-2
D gene: TRBD1
V gene: TRBV28
clone size: -

CDR3 protein: CASGGRGYGYTF
CDR3 DNA: TGTGCCTCCGGGGGGCGAGGCTATGGCTACACCTTC
J gene: TRBJ1-2
D gene: -
V gene: TRBV10-3
clone size: few

CDR3 protein: CASSPQVYGYTF
CDR3 DNA: TGTGCCAGCAGCCCCCAGGTCTATGGCTACACCTTC
J gene: TRBJ1-2
D gene: -
V gene: TRBV28
clone size: few

CDR3 protein: CASSSREYEQYF
CDR3 DNA: TGTGCCAGCAGCAGCAGGGAATACGAGCAGTACTTC
J gene: TRBJ2-7
D gene: -
V gene: TRBV28
clone size: -

CDR3 protein: CASSLRDRGGYTF
CDR3 DNA: TGTGCCAGCAGTTTACGGGACAGGGGTGGCTACACCTTC
J gene: TRBJ1-2
D gene: TRBD1
V gene: TRBV27
clone size: -

CDR3 protein: CASSSGTSGGAGELFF
CDR3 DNA: TGTGCCAGCAGCTCCGGGACTAGCGGGGGGGCCGGGGAGCTGTTTTTT
J gene: TRBJ2-2
D gene: TRBD2
V gene: TRBV6-6
clone size: -

CDR3 protein: CASSLVLDRGRGETQYF
CDR3 DNA: TGTGCCAGCAGCTTAGTATTGGACAGGGGGCGCGGGGAGACCCAGTACTTC
J gene: TRBJ2-5
D gene: TRBD1
V gene: TRBV5-6
clone size: -